These 9 T cell receptor beta chains originate from one sample sequenced in a study of CD8 T cells in Susac syndrome (dated by TCRdb to about 2019). The receptor library was made with the immunoSEQ multiplex PCR assay. RNA was extracted using the RNeasy kit, and roughly 0.45 to 1 microgram was reverse transcribed with random hexamers. The raw public reads went through TCRdb reprocessing: fastp at Q25, MiXCR clone calling, in-frame beta chains kept. Duplicate CDR3 protein sequences are folded into a single record with the most common DNA and genes. Across this sample there are around 80,000 distinct CDR3 sequences, with roughly 90% seen only once. The ten largest make up roughly 0.49% of the sample. Sequencing used CD8+ T cells from PBMCs. These receptors originate from a human donor with multiple sclerosis.

The V call is TRBV7-8, the J call TRBJ2-7, with D perhaps matching TRBD1 or TRBD2 (6 bases each). The germline gives CDR1 SGHVS, CDR2 FQNEAQ. This CDR3 has 16 amino acids. V gave up 8 bases and J gave up 3 bases, with 23 bases separating them. The CDR3 protein is CASGPRGDLINYEQYF. The DNA for the CDR3 is TGTGCCAGCGGCCCGAGGGGGGACTTAATAAACTACGAGCAGTACTTC.

The chain is built from TRBV12-5 and TRBJ2-1; no clear D. There are 14 residues in the CDR3. Germline values: CDR1 LGHNT, CDR2 FRNRAP. V was clipped by 1 base and J by 9 bases, with 13 bases between them. The CDR3 loop reads CASGLGVGISEQFF. The CDR3 DNA sequence: TGTGCTAGTGGTTTGGGAGTTGGGATTTCTGAGCAGTTCTTC. The full variable domain, with the rest looked up from reference TRBV12-5 and TRBJ2-1, is DARVTQTPRHKVTEMGQEVTMRCQPILGHNTVFWYRQTMMQGLELLAYFRNRAPLDDSGMPKDRFSAEMPDATLATLKIQPSEPRDSAVYFCASGLGVGISEQFFGPGTRLTVL.

The genes are TRBV27 and TRBJ1-6, with TRBD1 identical over 8 bases. Germline V CDR1 and CDR2: MNHEY, SMNVEV (reference sequence). This CDR3 region has 14 residues. The ends lost 5 bases at V and 6 bases at J; junction bases unmatched: 3. DNA of the CDR3: TGTGCCAGCAGTACAGGGGGGAGTAATTCACCCCTCCACTTT. This sequence encodes CASSTGGSNSPLHF.

The rearrangement uses TRBV21-1 and TRBJ2-2. TRBV21-1 is designated a pseudogene. The CDR3 consists of 12 residues. CDR3 in DNA: TGTGCCAGCAGCTGTGGGGCCGGGGAGCTGTTTTTT. The encoded protein is CASSCGAGELFF.

The chain recombines TRBV6-2 or TRBV6-3 with TRBJ1-2; D is undetermined. Germline loops: CDR1 MNHEY, CDR2 SVGEGT. The CDR3 runs to 14 residues. V was clipped by 2 bases and J by 4 bases, with 11 bases between them. The CDR3: CASSYRGVSYGYTF. CDR3 sequence (DNA): TGTGCCAGCAGTTACCGTGGGGTGTCCTATGGCTACACCTTC.

V is TRBV11-2 and J is TRBJ2-1; 12 nucleotides align to TRBD1. The CDR3 is made up of 17 amino acids. The trim removed 5 bases at V and 6 bases at J, leaving 11 bases unmatched. Germline loops: CDR1 SGHAT, CDR2 FQNNGV. CDR3 DNA: TGTGCCAGCAGCCCTAATGCGGGACAGGGGGCGTTCAATGAGCAGTTCTTC. Its protein product is CASSPNAGQGAFNEQFF.

The rearrangement uses TRBV7-2 and TRBJ2-2; no definite D call. Trimming left V 5 bases short and J 5 bases short, with 6 bases between. The germline V gene encodes CDR1 SGHTA and CDR2 FQGNSA. The CDR3 is 12 amino acids. CDR3: CASSPPTGELFF. The CDR3 bases are TGTGCCAGCAGCCCCCCGACCGGGGAGCTGTTTTTT.

Only a few counts were recorded for this clonotype. The junction does not match germline at one end; this may be a read error. The gene calls are TRBV25-1 and TRBJ1-1; D unclear. Germline CDR1 reads MGHDK; CDR2 reads SYGVNS. This CDR3 has 13 residues. The CDR3 region is CASSEFGDTEAFF. The DNA for the CDR3 is TGTGCCAGCAGTGAATTTGGAGACACTGAGGCTTTCTTT.

CDR3 sequence: CASSFNRAREQYF. In DNA form, the CDR3 reads TGTGCCAGCAGTTTCAACAGGGCCAGGGAGCAGTACTTC. V is TRBV2 and J is TRBJ2-7; weak D call: TRBD1 (6 bases). The germline V gene has CDR1 SNHLY and CDR2 FYNNEI. Trimming removed 5 bases from V and 7 bases from J, with 15 bases in between. This CDR3 contains 13 residues. The full variable domain, rest sourced from reference TRBV2 and TRBJ2-7, is EPEVTQTPSHQVTQMGQEVILRCVPISNHLYFYWYRQILGQKVEFLVSFYNNEISEKSEIFDDQFSVERPDGSNFTLKIRSTKLEDSAMYFCASSFNRAREQYFGPGTRLTVT.